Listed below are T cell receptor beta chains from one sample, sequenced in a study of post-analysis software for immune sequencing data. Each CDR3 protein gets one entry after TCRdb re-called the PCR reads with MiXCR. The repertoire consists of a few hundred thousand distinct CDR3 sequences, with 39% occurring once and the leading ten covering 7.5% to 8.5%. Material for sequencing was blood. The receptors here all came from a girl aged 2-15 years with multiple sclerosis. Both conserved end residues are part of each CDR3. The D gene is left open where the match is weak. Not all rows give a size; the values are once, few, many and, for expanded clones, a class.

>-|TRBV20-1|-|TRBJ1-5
TGCAGTGCTCCCGGCGGAACAGGCCAGGGAGGGAGCAATCAGCCCCAGCATTTT
CSAPGGTGQGGSNQPQHF
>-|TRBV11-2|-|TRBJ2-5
TGTGCCAGCAGCTTAGTGACGGGGGCCCGCCAAGAGACCCAGTACTTC
CASSLVTGARQETQYF
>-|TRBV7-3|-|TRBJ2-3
TGTGCCAGCAGCCCAGCAACGACGGATACGCAGTATTTT
CASSPATTDTQYF
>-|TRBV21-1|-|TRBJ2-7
TGTGCCAGCAGCAAGACTAGTGGGAGTATCAACGAGCAGTACTTC
CASSKTSGSINEQYF
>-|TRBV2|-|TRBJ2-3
TGTGCCAGCAGTGAGGTGTCAGGGGGACTCGATACGCAGTATTTT
CASSEVSGGLDTQYF
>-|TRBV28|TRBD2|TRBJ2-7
TGTGCCAGCAGCCGAGGGGCGGGAGTTGGTTACGAGCAGTACTTC
CASSRGAGVGYEQYF
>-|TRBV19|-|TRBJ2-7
TGTGCCAGTAGTCCACTGGACAGCTCCTACGAGCAGTACTTC
CASSPLDSSYEQYF
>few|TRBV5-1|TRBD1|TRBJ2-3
TGCGCCAGCAGCTTGGCGACAGGGGGCCCAGATACGCAGTATTTT
CASSLATGGPDTQYF
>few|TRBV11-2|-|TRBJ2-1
TGTGCCAGCAGCTTAGGACAGGTCTCCTACAATGAGCAGTTCTTC
CASSLGQVSYNEQFF
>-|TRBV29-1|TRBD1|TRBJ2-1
TGCAGCGTTGAAGGGCAGGGGGCAGACAATGGGCAGTTCTTC
CSVEGQGADNGQFF
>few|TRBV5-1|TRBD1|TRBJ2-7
TGCGCCAGCAGCTCGGCCGGGACAGGGGTCCTCGAGCAGTACTTC
CASSSAGTGVLEQYF
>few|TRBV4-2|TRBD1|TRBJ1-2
TGTGCCAGCAGTCCTACAGGGGGTCGCGATGGCTACACCTTC
CASSPTGGRDGYTF
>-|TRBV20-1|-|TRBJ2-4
TGCAGTGCTGGTTTAGCCAAAAACATTCAGTACTTC
CSAGLAKNIQYF
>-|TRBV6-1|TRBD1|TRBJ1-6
TGTGCCGGCACCTGGACAGGGGCGGCTTCACCCTTCCACTTT
CAGTWTGAASPFHF
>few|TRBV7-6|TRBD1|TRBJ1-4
TGTGCCAGCAGCCCAGGACAGGTCGATGAAAAACTGTTTTTT
CASSPGQVDEKLFF
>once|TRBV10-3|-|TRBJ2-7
TGTGCCATCAGAAACAGGGATCTGGCTTTCCGCGAGCGGTACTTC
CAIRNRDLAFRERYF
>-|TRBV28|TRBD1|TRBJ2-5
TGTGCCAGCACCGTTGAGGGGACAGGGATTACGACCCAGTACTTC
CASTVEGTGITTQYF
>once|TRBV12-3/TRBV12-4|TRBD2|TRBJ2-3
TGTGCCAGCGCCGTGCGGGGGAGCACAGATGCGCAGTATTTT
CASAVRGSTDAQYF
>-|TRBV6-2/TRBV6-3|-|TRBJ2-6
TGTGCCAGCCGGGCTCCCCCCTCCTCTGGGGCCAACGTCCTGACTTTC
CASRAPPSSGANVLTF
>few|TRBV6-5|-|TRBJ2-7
TGTGCCAGCAGTCCCCTTAGAAGGGGGGAGCAGTACTTC
CASSPLRRGEQYF
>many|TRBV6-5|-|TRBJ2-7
TGTGCCAGCAGTCCCCGGGCCCTCTCCTACGAGCAGTACTTC
CASSPRALSYEQYF
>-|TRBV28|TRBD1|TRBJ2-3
TGTGCCAGCAGTTTCGGGACAGGCCCTAAAGATACGCAGTATTTT
CASSFGTGPKDTQYF
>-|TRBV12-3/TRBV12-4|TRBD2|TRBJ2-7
TGTGCCAGCAGTCAGGGACTAGCGGTCTCCTACGAGCAGTACTTC
CASSQGLAVSYEQYF
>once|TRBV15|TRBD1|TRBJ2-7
TGTGCCACCAGCAGAGGGGACAGGGACAACGAGCAGTACTTC
CATSRGDRDNEQYF
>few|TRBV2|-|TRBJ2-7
TGTGCCAGCAGTTCACAGGGCCCTCGTCGTGGGCAGTACTTC
CASSSQGPRRGQYF
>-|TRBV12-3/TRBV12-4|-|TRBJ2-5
TGTGCCAGCAGACAAGCGAGCGGGTGGGGCGGGACCCAGTACTTC
CASRQASGWGGTQYF
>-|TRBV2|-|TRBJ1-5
TGTGCCAGCAGGCCGGGAGGGGTAGGGTTTCCAGGCAATCAGCCCCAGCATTTT
CASRPGGVGFPGNQPQHF
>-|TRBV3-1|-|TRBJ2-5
TGTGCCAGCAGCCAAGGGTTGCTAGACCTTCAAGAGACCCAGTACTTC
CASSQGLLDLQETQYF
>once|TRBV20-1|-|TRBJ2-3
TGCAGTGCTAGAGATGTCCCGAGCAAGCAGTATTTT
CSARDVPSKQYF
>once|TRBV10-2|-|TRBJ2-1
TGCGCCAGCAGTGAGTCAGGAGGAGGCGGTGAGCAGTTCTTC
CASSESGGGGEQFF
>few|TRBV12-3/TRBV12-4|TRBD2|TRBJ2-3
TGTGCCAGCAGTTTATATGGGGGGCGGACTAGCGCCGAACGTAATACGCAGTATTTT
CASSLYGGRTSAERNTQYF
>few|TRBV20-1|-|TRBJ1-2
TGCAGTGCTAGAGATAGAAGCCTCGGGGGCTCCGGAGACTATGGCTACACCTTC
CSARDRSLGGSGDYGYTF
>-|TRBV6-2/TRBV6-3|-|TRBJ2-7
TGTGCCAGCAGTGACAGGTACGAGCAGTACTTC
CASSDRYEQYF
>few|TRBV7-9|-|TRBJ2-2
TGTGCCAGCAGCCCGACCCGAACCGGGGAGCTGTTTTTT
CASSPTRTGELFF
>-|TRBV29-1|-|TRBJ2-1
TGCAGCGTAGAAAGGTTAAACAATGAGCAGTTCTTC
CSVERLNNEQFF
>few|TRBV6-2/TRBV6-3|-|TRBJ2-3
TGTGCCAGCAGCTCCGAAGGAGATACGCAGTATTTT
CASSSEGDTQYF
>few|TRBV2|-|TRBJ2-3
TGTGCCAGCAGTGAGGTCACAGATACGCAGTATTTT
CASSEVTDTQYF
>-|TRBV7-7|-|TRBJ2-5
TGTGCCAGCAGCCCCGGGAAGATTGGAGAGACCCAGTACTTC
CASSPGKIGETQYF
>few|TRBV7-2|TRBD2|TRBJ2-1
TGTGCCAGCAGCTTAGACCGGACTAGGCACAATGAGCAGTTCTTC
CASSLDRTRHNEQFF
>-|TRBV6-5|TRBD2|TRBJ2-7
TGTGCCAGCAGACGTCGCGGGACTAGCGGATACGAGCAGTACTTC
CASRRRGTSGYEQYF
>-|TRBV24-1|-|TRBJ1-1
TGTGCCACCAGTTCTTCCCAGGGGTTAGACACTGAAGCTTTCTTT
CATSSSQGLDTEAFF
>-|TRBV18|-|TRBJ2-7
TGTGCCAGCTCACCAGGGGAAACCTACGAGCAGTACTTC
CASSPGETYEQYF
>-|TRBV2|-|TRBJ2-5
TGTGCCAGCAGTGAATGGGAGACGCGGAAAGAGACCCAGTACTTC
CASSEWETRKETQYF
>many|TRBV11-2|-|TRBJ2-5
TGTGCCAGCAGCTCGATCCAAGAGACCCAGTACTTC
CASSSIQETQYF
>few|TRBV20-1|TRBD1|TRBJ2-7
TGCAGTACCGAGGGGACAGGTAACGAGCAGTACTTC
CSTEGTGNEQYF
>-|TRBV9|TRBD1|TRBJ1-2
TGTGCCAGCAGCGACGGAGACAGGGGGAGCTATGGCTACACCTTC
CASSDGDRGSYGYTF
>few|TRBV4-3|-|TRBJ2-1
TGCGCCAGCAGCCTCCGAAACAATGAGCAGTTCTTC
CASSLRNNEQFF
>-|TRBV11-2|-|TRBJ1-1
TGTGCCAGCAGTCTACAGGGTTATGCTTTCTTT
CASSLQGYAFF